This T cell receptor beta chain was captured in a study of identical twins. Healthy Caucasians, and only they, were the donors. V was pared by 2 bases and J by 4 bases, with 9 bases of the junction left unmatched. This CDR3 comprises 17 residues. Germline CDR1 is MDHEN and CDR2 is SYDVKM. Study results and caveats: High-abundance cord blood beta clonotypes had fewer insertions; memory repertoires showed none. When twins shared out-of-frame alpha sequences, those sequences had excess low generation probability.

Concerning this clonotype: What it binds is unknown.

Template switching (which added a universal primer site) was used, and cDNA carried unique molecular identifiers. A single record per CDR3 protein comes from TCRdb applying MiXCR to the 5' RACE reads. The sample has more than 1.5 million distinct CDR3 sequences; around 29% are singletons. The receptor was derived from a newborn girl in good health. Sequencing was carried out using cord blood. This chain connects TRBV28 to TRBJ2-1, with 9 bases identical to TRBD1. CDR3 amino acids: CASSLGAGTGRYNEQFF. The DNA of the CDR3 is TGTGCCAGCAGTTTAGGGGCCGGGACAGGGCGATACAATGAGCAGTTCTTC.